This T cell receptor (gamma chain) was observed in a study of intestinal T cells in coeliac disease (dated by TCRdb to the early 2020s). Study-wide context: In the TRG cohort, the mean age of coeliac patients was around 17 years compared with about 51 years for controls, so the coeliac patients were much younger than the controls. In the TCR-delta (TRD) cohort, there were duodenal biopsies from about eleven coeliac disease patients and about eleven non-coeliac controls. A second, larger TCR-gamma (TRG) cohort comprised duodenal biopsies from 35 or so coeliac disease patients and 21 non-coeliac controls.

Genomic DNA was extracted with the QIAamp DNA FFPE tissue kit from ten 5-um FFPE scrolls per case. To test whether coeliac disease can be classified from the TCR repertoire, the study used fully anonymised formalin-fixed paraffin-embedded duodenal biopsies that were not needed for diagnosis. In regard to this clone: Its specific antigen is unknown. Per-base quality was not reported, and no clone a single base away is much larger than it.

Libraries were built with multiplex PCR. The sequencer was an Ion Torrent PGM. TRG repertoires were amplified from around 0.2 ug of biopsy DNA using the LymphoTrack kit, whose primers carry Illumina adapters. After purification with AMPure XP beads and quantification on a 2100 Bioanalyzer, the TRG amplicons were pooled in equimolar amounts. An Ion PGM instrument was used to sequence the TRG libraries. Per the authors' processing: Reads in which more than 10% of nucleotides fell below the per-patient third-quartile quality score were removed with FastX. IMGT/HighV-QUEST was used to align the reads, assigning V, D and J genes, identifying CDR3 regions and assessing functionality. After the sequences were translated into amino acids, every sequence predicted to be non-functional was thrown out. CDR3s were split into kmers with and without positional annotation, PCA was performed on kmer frequencies, and samples were clustered using all 1023 combinations of PCs 1-10. Classification was validated by leave-one-out cross-validation, in which parameters were re-optimised on the remaining samples each time. Shannon diversity was calculated with the vegan R package from repeated random subsamples, each the size of the lowest read count. TCRdb reran clone calling on the public reads with CATT; rows sharing one DNA sequence were then combined. What appears here as the V and J calls and clone size reflects TCRdb's work, not the paper's. The table for this sample lists about a thousand gamma-chain clones; around 57% of them were counted only once. Jointly, the top ten make up about 12% of the sample.

Trimming takes 0 bases off V and 7 bases off J; junction bases not matched to a gene: 5. The CDR3 runs 14 amino acids, cysteine and phenylalanine included. Only the CDR3 part of the read is kept: 42 bases, read in frame from the first base. From a lookup of the germline V gene, CDR1 and CDR2 are EGSNGY and YDSYNSKV. Overall study results and their limits: Repeated CDR3 amino acid sequences could not be distinguished from PCR duplicates in the analysis. FFPE-derived DNA was found to be relatively degraded, and loss of a proportion of TCR sequences in each sample was likely caused by this degradation. TRG clustering correctly classified most of the 54 biopsies (about 94%), with a reported leave-one-out accuracy of roughly 90%. Age was significantly different between the coeliac and control groups, but splitting the analysis by age did not give a significant classification. In training, clustering based on TRD kmers put every one of the 22 biopsies in the right class, and the leave-one-out accuracy was reported as 91%.

The rearrangement joined TRGV2 to TRGJP1. Sequenced input: a duodenal biopsy. The TCR comes from a human donor with celiac disease. The nucleotide sequence is TGTGCCACCTGGGACGGGCGGGATGGTTGGTTCAAGATATTT. This sequence encodes CATWDGRDGWFKIF.